These 17 T cell receptor beta chains share one sample of origin, sequenced in a study of blood T cells in healthy people across ages. A second PCR of roughly 6 to 12 cycles used a sample-barcoded 5' primer and a J-beta primer mix. One entry per CDR3 protein results from TCRdb running MiXCR on the 5' RACE reads. This table holds over 600,000 distinct CDR3 sequences, about half found once. Sequenced material: blood. These receptors all stem from an elderly man in good health.

The chain links TRBV5-1 to TRBJ2-1; D uncertain. This CDR3 has 15 amino acids. V dropped 0 bases and J dropped 0 bases, with 7 bases sitting between them. Germline CDR1 and CDR2: SGHRS and YFSETQ. CDR3 nucleotide sequence: TGCGCCAGCAGCTTGGCCCCACCCTCCTACAATGAGCAGTTCTTC. Translated, it gives CASSLAPPSYNEQFF.

The chain combines TRBV27 with TRBJ2-7; no clear D. Between the trimmed V and J ends, which lost 2 bases and 6 bases, there was a span of 20 bases. CDR3 size: 16 residues. Germline-derived CDR1 and CDR2 are MNHEY and SMNVEV (reference sequence). In nucleotides, the CDR3 is TGTGCCAGCAGTTTACGGTCCGGTACTGTCTTTGGCGAGCAGTACTTC. This gives the protein CASSLRSGTVFGEQYF.

This clonotype was picked up a small number of times. The chain carries TRBV15 and TRBJ2-5; TRBD1 agrees at 10 bases. Germline V CDR1 and CDR2: LNHNV, YYDKDF (reference sequence). This CDR3 comprises 13 residues. J gave up 2 bases and V 8 bases, and 2 bases lay outside the gene matches. The CDR3, as DNA: TGTGCCACCCGGGACAGGGGTCAAGAGACCCAGTACTTC. It is translated as CATRDRGQETQYF.

The chain is built from TRBV5-6 and TRBJ2-1, with a possible D match to TRBD1 (6 bases). The length of the CDR3 is 14 residues. V was cut by 4 bases and J by 7 bases, with 15 bases left in between. In germline, CDR1 is SGHDT, CDR2 YYEEEE. CDR3 DNA: TGTGCCAGCAGCCGGAGAAGGACAGAGAATGAGCAGTTCTTC. It codes for CASSRRRTENEQFF.

The V call is TRBV2, the J call TRBJ2-1; TRBD2 matches 10 bases. There are 14 residues in the CDR3. The germline CDR1 and CDR2 sequences are SNHLY and FYNNEI. V was clipped by 7 bases and J by 6 bases; unmatched bases: 6. This CDR3 reads CASTSGLAINEQFF. CDR3 bases: TGTGCCAGCACCTCGGGACTAGCGATCAATGAGCAGTTCTTC.

This chain's CDR3 is CASSLEPRDEKLFF. For the CDR3, the DNA is TGTGCCAGCAGCTTAGAACCGCGGGATGAAAAACTGTTTTTT. This rearrangement joins TRBV7-2 to TRBJ1-4; no reliable D call. This CDR3 has 14 residues. Germline CDR1 SGHTA, CDR2 FQGNSA. V dropped 1 base and J dropped 6 bases, with 9 bases sitting between them.

This chain uses TRBV12-3 or TRBV12-4 with TRBJ1-2, with D unclear. The CDR3 is made up of 12 amino acids. Trimming removed 7 bases at V and 3 bases at J, with 9 bases between. CDR3 protein: CASTWAYYGYTF. Written as DNA, the CDR3 is TGTGCCAGCACCTGGGCATACTATGGCTACACCTTC.

This chain connects TRBV6-2 or TRBV6-3 to TRBJ1-2; TRBD1 aligns across 7 bases. CDR1 and CDR2 from the germline V gene are MNHEY and SVGEGT. J lost 8 bases, V lost 6 bases, and 9 bases had no gene match. The CDR3 contains 13 residues. In DNA, the CDR3 is TGTGCCAGCAGCAACCCGACAGGGACCGGCTACACCTTC. This encodes CASSNPTGTGYTF.

The V call is TRBV6-6, the J call TRBJ1-1; D remains ambiguous. The CDR3 contains 15 residues. In germline, CDR1 is MNHNY, CDR2 SVGAGI (reference sequence). The V end was cut by 2 bases, the J end by 0 bases, with 10 bases between. The CDR3 bases are TGTGCCAGCAGTTACCCGGCGGAGGTGAACACTGAAGCTTTCTTT. It is translated as CASSYPAEVNTEAFF.

The genes are TRBV12-3 or TRBV12-4 and TRBJ1-6; no clear D gene. The V end was cut by 5 bases, the J end by 5 bases, with 13 bases between. CDR3 length: 15 residues. The CDR3 DNA is TGTGCCAGCAGTCGTTTGGGAGGCGATAATTCACCCCTCCACTTT. It is translated as CASSRLGGDNSPLHF.

This clonotype occurred a few times. The chain couples TRBV20-1 to TRBJ2-5, with 8 nucleotides matching TRBD2. With 3 bases clipped from V and 5 bases from J, the junction kept 14 bases outside the gene matches. This CDR3 is built from 16 residues. Germline loops: CDR1 DFQATT, CDR2 SNEGSKA (reference sequence). The CDR3 DNA is TGCAGTGCTAGGGATAGATCTGGCGGGGGGCTCGAGACCCAGTACTTC. Protein product: CSARDRSGGGLETQYF.

The chain couples TRBV19 to TRBJ2-3, with D maybe TRBD2 (6 bases). Looked up from germline, CDR1 is LNHDA and CDR2 is SQIVND (reference sequence). V lost 6 bases, J lost 3 bases, and 16 bases lay in between. The CDR3 covers 15 residues. The CDR3: CASSPRRAGTDTQYF. Written as DNA, the CDR3 is TGTGCCAGTAGCCCCAGGAGGGCAGGTACAGATACGCAGTATTTT. Full variable domain (missing parts from reference TRBV19 and TRBJ2-3): DGGITQSPKYLFRKEGQNVTLSCEQNLNHDAMYWYRQDPGQGLRLIYYSQIVNDFQKGDIAEGYSVSREKKESFPLTVTSAQKNPTAFYLCASSPRRAGTDTQYFGPGTRLTVL.

This clonotype was picked up a small number of times. The chain recombines TRBV30 with TRBJ2-1, with D possibly matching TRBD2 (5 bases). The CDR3 has 13 amino acids. V was shortened by 5 bases and J by 8 bases, with 16 bases between the two germline ends. Germline CDR1 reads GTSNPN; CDR2 reads SVGIG (reference sequence). The CDR3 loop is CAWDPSRGYEQFF. The CDR3, as DNA: TGTGCCTGGGATCCTAGCCGCGGCTATGAGCAGTTCTTC.

This clonotype was observed a few times. This chain links TRBV28 with TRBJ2-7; D is perhaps TRBD1 (6 bases). The CDR3 sequence is 14 residues long. Per germline, CDR1 MDHEN and CDR2 SYDVKM. V dropped 6 bases and J dropped 2 bases, with 14 bases sitting between them. CDR3 in DNA: TGTGCCAGCAGCTTAGGGGGACGGCCCTACGAGCAGTACTTC. Protein sequence: CASSLGGRPYEQYF.

The CDR3: CASAIGGSGIYNEQFF. The CDR3 DNA reads as TGTGCCAGCGCAATTGGGGGTAGCGGGATCTACAATGAGCAGTTCTTC. J is TRBJ2-1 and V is TRBV27, with 8 bases that match TRBD2. CDR1 and CDR2 from the germline V gene are MNHEY and SMNVEV (reference sequence). This CDR3 comprises 16 residues. V lost 8 bases to trimming and J lost 3 bases; unmatched junction nucleotides: 12.

This rearrangement joins TRBV29-1 to TRBJ2-3, with D possibly matching TRBD2 (6 bases). CDR1 is SQVTM, CDR2 ANQGSEA, per germline. Deletions cut 7 bases from V and 0 bases from J, with 14 bases between. The CDR3 totals 14 residues. CDR3 protein: CSAPPAGSTDTQYF. CDR3 DNA: TGCAGCGCCCCCCCCGCGGGGAGCACAGATACGCAGTATTTT.

This clonotype was counted only a few times. The rearrangement links TRBV6-1 to TRBJ2-7; 11 bases align to TRBD2. CDR3 length: 14 residues. J lost 2 bases, V lost 7 bases, and 4 bases had no gene match. CDR1 and CDR2 (germline): MNHNS, SASEGT. CDR3 sequence: CASTGTSGPYEQYF. The CDR3 nucleotides read TGTGCCAGCACCGGGACTAGCGGACCCTACGAGCAGTACTTC.